This T cell receptor (beta chain) was observed in a study of technical replicates of blood from a few donors. The length of the CDR3 is 16 residues. Germline trimming cut 3 bases from V and 8 bases from J; bases unmatched to any gene: 8. Germline-derived CDR1 and CDR2 are SGHRS and YFSETQ. Profiling relied on immunoSEQ multiplex PCR, and the TCRdb table lists in-frame clones only, not all of them. The sample comprises about 73,000 clones, 93% of which are singletons, and 0.2% to 0.3% rests with the top ten. The clonotype originates from a human donor in good health. The V and J genes are TRBV5-1 and TRBJ2-1; 13 positions match TRBD2. Sequenced input: T cells isolated from PBMCs. CDR3 DNA: TGCGCCAGCAGCTCTGGGACTAGCGGGACTCGGGATGAGCAGTTCTTC. Its translation: CASSSGTSGTRDEQFF.